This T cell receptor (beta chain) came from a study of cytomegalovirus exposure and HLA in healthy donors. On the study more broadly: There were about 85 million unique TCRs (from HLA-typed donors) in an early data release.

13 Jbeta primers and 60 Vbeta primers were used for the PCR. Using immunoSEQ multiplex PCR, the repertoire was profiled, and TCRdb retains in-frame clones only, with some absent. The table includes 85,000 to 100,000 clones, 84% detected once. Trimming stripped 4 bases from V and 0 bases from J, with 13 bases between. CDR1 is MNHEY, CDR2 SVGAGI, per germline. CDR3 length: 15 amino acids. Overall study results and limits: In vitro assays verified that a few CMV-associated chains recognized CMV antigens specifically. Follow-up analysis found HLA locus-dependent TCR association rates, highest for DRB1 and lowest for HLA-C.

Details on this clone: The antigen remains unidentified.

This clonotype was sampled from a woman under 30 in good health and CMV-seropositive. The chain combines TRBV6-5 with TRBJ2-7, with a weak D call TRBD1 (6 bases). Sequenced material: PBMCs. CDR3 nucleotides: TGTGCCAGCAGTTCGGACAGCAGCCACTCCTACGAGCAGTACTTC. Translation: CASSSDSSHSYEQYF.